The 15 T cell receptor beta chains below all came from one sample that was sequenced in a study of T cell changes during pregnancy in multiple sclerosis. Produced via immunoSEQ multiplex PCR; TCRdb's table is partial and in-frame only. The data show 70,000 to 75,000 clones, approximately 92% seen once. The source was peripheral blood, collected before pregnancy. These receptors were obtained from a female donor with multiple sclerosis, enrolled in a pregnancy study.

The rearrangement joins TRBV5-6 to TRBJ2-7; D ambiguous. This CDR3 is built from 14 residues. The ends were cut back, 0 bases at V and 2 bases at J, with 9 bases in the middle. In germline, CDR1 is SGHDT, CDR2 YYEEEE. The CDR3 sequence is CASSLGGRTYEQYF. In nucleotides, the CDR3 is TGTGCCAGCAGCTTGGGTGGCAGAACCTACGAGCAGTACTTC.

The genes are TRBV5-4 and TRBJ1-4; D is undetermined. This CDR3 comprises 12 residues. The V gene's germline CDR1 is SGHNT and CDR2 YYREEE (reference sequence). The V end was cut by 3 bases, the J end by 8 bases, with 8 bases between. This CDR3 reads CASSSEGEKLFF. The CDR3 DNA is TGTGCCAGCAGCTCGGAGGGCGAAAAACTGTTTTTT.

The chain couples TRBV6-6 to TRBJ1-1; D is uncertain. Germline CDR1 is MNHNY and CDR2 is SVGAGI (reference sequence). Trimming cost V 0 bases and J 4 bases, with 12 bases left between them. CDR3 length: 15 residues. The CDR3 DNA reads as TGTGCCAGCAGTTACTCGAGTCAAGTTGGCACTGAAGCTTTCTTT. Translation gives CASSYSSQVGTEAFF.

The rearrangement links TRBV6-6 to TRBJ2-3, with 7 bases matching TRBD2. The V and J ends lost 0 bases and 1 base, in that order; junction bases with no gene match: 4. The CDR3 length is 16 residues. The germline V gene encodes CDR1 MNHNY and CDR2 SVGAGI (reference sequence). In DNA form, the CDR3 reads TGTGCCAGCAGTTACTCATCCCTAGCGGGCACAGATACGCAGTATTTT. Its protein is CASSYSSLAGTDTQYF.

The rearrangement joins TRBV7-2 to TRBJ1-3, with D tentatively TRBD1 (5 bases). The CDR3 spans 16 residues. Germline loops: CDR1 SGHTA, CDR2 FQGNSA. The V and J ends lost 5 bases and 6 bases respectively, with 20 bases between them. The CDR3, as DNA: TGTGCCAGCAGCCCGGCTCGGGTGGGGGGGACAAACACCATATATTTT. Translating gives CASSPARVGGTNTIYF.

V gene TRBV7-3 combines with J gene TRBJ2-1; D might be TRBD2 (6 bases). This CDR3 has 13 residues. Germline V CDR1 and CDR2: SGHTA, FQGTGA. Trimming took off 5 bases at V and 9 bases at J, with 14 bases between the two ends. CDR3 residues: CASSPSASVEQFF. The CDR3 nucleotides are TGTGCCAGCAGCCCATCGGCTAGCGTTGAGCAGTTCTTC.

In DNA form, the CDR3 reads TGTGCCAGCAGGACTCAACAGGGGGCGATGAACACTGAAGCTTTCTTT. Amino acid sequence: CASRTQQGAMNTEAFF. The V and J genes are TRBV6-6 and TRBJ1-1; 9 bases map to TRBD1. The CDR3 runs to 16 residues. The germline CDR1 and CDR2 sequences are MNHNY and SVGAGI (reference sequence). With V trimmed by 6 bases and J by 0 bases, 8 bases remained unmatched.

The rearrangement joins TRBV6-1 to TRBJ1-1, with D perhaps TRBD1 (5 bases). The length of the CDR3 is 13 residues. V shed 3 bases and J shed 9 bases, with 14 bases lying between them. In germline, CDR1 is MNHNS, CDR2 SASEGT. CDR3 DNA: TGTGCCAGCAGTGACCACCAGGGAAGTAAAGCTTTCTTT. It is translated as CASSDHQGSKAFF.

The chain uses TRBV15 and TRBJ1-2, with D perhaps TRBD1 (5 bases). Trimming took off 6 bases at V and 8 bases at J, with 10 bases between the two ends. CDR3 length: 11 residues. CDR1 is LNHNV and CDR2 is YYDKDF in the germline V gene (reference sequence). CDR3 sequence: CATRAGGGYTF. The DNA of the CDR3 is TGTGCCACCAGGGCCGGGGGGGGCTACACCTTC.

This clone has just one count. CDR3 in DNA: TGCGCCAGCAGCCAGGTAGCGGGAGGGCCGCCCGGGGAGCTGTTTTTT. It encodes CASSQVAGGPPGELFF. The rearrangement uses TRBV4-3 and TRBJ2-2; 11 nucleotides agree with TRBD2. V lost 3 bases to trimming and J lost 6 bases; unmatched junction nucleotides: 6. CDR1 is LGHNA, CDR2 YSLEER, per germline. The CDR3 extends over 16 amino acids.

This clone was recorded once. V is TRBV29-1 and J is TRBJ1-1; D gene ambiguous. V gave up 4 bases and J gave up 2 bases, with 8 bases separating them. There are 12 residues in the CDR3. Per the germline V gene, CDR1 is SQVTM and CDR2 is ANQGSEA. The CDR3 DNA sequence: TGCAGCGTTGTGGGAGCCAACACTGAAGCTTTCTTT. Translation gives CSVVGANTEAFF.

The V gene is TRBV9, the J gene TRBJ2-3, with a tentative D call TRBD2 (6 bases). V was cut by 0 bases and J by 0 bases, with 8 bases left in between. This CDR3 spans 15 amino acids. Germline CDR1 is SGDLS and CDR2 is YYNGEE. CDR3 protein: CASSVGGRSTDTQYF. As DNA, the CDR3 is TGTGCCAGCAGCGTAGGAGGGAGGAGCACAGATACGCAGTATTTT.

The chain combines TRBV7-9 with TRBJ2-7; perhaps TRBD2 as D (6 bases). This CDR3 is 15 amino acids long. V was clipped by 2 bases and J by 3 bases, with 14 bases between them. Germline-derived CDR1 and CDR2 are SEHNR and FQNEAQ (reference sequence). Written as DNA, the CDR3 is TGTGCCAGCAGCTTAAGCGCCCAGGGACTCTACGAGCAGTACTTC. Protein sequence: CASSLSAQGLYEQYF.

The CDR3 region is CASSGRLAGIHEQYF. CDR3 DNA sequence: TGTGCCAGCAGTGGGCGACTAGCGGGAATCCACGAGCAGTACTTC. This rearrangement joins TRBV28 to TRBJ2-7, with 11 positions matching TRBD2. Germline V CDR1 and CDR2: MDHEN, SYDVKM. The CDR3 sequence is 15 residues long. V lost 5 bases, J lost 5 bases, and 8 bases stayed unmatched.

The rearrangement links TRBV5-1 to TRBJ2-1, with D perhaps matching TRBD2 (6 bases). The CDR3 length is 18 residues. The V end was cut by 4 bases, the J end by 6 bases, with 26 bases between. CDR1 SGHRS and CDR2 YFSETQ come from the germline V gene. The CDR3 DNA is TGCGCCAGCAGCGCGCAGATTACCGGGACTGCAAGCATCAATGAGCAGTTCTTC. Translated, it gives CASSAQITGTASINEQFF. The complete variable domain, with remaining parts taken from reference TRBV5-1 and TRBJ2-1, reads KAGVTQTPRYLIKTRGQQVTLSCSPISGHRSVSWYQQTPGQGLQFLFEYFSETQRNKGNFPGRFSGRQFSNSRSEMNVSTLELGDSALYLCASSAQITGTASINEQFFGPGTRLTVL.